This entry is about one TCR beta chain. Antigen: not known. This specimen comes from a study of CD8 T cell repertoires and HIV-1 epitope variants. Findings and caveats of the study: Roughly 10 TCR beta clonotypes were antigen-specific, 5 to 7 apparently recognizing autologous or escape variants.

Method: immunoSEQ multiplex PCR; TCRdb's copy keeps in-frame clones and lacks some. The data show several thousand clones, with about three fifths seen just once and about 38% held by the top ten. Sequenced input: cultured CD8+ T cells derived from PBMCs. The TCR comes from a male donor with HIV.

The CDR3 loop is CASSQEQGNEQFF. In nucleotides, the CDR3 is TGTGCCAGCAGCCAAGAACAGGGGAATGAGCAGTTCTTC. The chain is built from TRBV4-2 and TRBJ2-1, with 7 nucleotides matching TRBD1. Trimming cost V 0 bases and J 7 bases; bases outside gene matches: 0. Per germline, CDR1 LGHNA and CDR2 YNFKEQ. CDR3 length: 13 amino acids.